These 21 T cell receptor beta chains were all obtained from the same sample, sequenced in a study of blood T cell repertoires in COVID-19. Sequencing used immunoSEQ multiplex PCR; TCRdb keeps in-frame clones, though not all of them. The table lists around 400,000 clones, approximately 89% of them singletons. Source material: peripheral blood. These receptors were obtained from a woman aged 60-70 years with COVID-19, enrolled during active disease.

The chain combines TRBV18 with TRBJ2-5, with 12 bases lining up with TRBD2. Germline V lookup: CDR1 KGHSH, CDR2 LQKENI. The junction had 6 bases not matched to a gene; V was cut back by 6 bases and J by 4 bases. CDR3 length equals 15 residues. CDR3 bases: TGTGCCAGCTCGCGACTAGCGGGGGAGGTAGAGACCCAGTACTTC. It translates to CASSRLAGEVETQYF.

This clone has only one observation. The V and J genes are TRBV11-2 and TRBJ1-2; D call uncertain. This CDR3 spans 13 amino acids. The germline gives CDR1 SGHAT, CDR2 FQNNGV. The ends were cut back, 2 bases at V and 2 bases at J, with 6 bases in the middle. The CDR3 DNA reads TGTGCCAGCAGCTTAACTACGAACTATGGCTACACCTTC. This codes for CASSLTTNYGYTF.

The rearrangement links TRBV6-5 to TRBJ2-1, with D uncertain. The CDR3 consists of 13 residues. Trimming took off 2 bases at V and 7 bases at J, with 9 bases between the two ends. The V gene's germline CDR1 is MNHEY and CDR2 SVGAGI. The CDR3 DNA sequence: TGTGCCAGCAGTTACGCCGCACGGAATGAGCAGTTCTTC. The encoded protein is CASSYAARNEQFF.

CDR3 residues: CASSPGQGGTEAFF. CDR3 sequence (DNA): TGTGCCAGCAGCCCGGGACAGGGAGGAACTGAAGCTTTCTTT. The chain couples TRBV7-3 to TRBJ1-1; 9 bases align to TRBD1. This CDR3 comprises 14 residues. Unmatched junction bases numbered 6, after V lost 5 bases and J lost 5 bases. The germline CDR1 and CDR2 sequences are SGHTA and FQGTGA.

This sequence joins TRBV7-2 and TRBJ2-7; 7 bases agree with TRBD1. Trimming removed 5 bases from V and 6 bases from J; junction bases left unmatched: 13. The CDR3 extends over 15 amino acids. Germline V lookup: CDR1 SGHTA, CDR2 FQGNSA. CDR3 bases: TGTGCCAGCAGCGTACAGGGGTCCTCCACCCTCGAGCAGTACTTC. It is translated as CASSVQGSSTLEQYF.

The V and J genes are TRBV7-9 and TRBJ1-2, with 7 bases lining up with TRBD1. This CDR3 is built from 14 residues. Germline CDR1 and CDR2: SEHNR and FQNEAQ (reference sequence). J gave up 5 bases and V 1 base, and 4 bases lay outside the gene matches. The DNA of the CDR3 is TGTGCCAGCAGCTTAGACTGGGACAGTTATGGCTACACCTTC. Its translation: CASSLDWDSYGYTF.

The chain has TRBV3-1 (or the pseudogene TRBV3-2) and TRBJ2-7, with a tentative D call TRBD1 (5 bases). V lost 8 bases to trimming and J lost 6 bases, with 20 bases between them. CDR3 size: 14 residues. From germline, CDR1 is LGHDT and CDR2 YNNKEL (reference sequence). CDR3 in amino acids: CASRRGDLVGEQYF. In DNA form, the CDR3 reads TGTGCCAGCCGAAGGGGTGACCTAGTCGGCGAGCAGTACTTC.

This clone has just one count. This CDR3 is also generated by other DNA sequences in the sample. The chain recombines TRBV18 with TRBJ1-2; no reliable D call. The CDR3 totals 13 residues. Per the germline V gene, CDR1 is KGHSH and CDR2 is LQKENI. Trimming removed 2 bases at V and 2 bases at J, with 6 bases between. The CDR3 DNA follows: TGTGCCAGCTCACCATGGGAGAACTATGGCTACACCTTC. Translation: CASSPWENYGYTF.

This clone was observed a single time. This chain connects TRBV10-2 to TRBJ1-2; 12 bases line up with TRBD1. The CDR3 is 15 residues long. The V gene end was trimmed by 2 bases and the J gene end by 6 bases; junction bases not matched to a gene: 4. Germline V gene data show CDR1 as WSHSY and CDR2 as SAAADI. The CDR3 loop reads CASSERDRGRDGYTF. The CDR3 DNA sequence: TGCGCCAGCAGTGAGCGGGACAGGGGGCGAGATGGCTACACCTTC.

The chain combines TRBV27 with TRBJ2-7, with D perhaps TRBD2 (5 bases). The germline V and J ends were trimmed by 4 bases and 0 bases, with 16 bases remaining between them. The germline gives CDR1 MNHEY, CDR2 SMNVEV (reference sequence). The CDR3 totals 16 residues. The CDR3 DNA sequence: TGTGCCAGCAGTTCTAGGACTGTCTACCCCTCCTACGAGCAGTACTTC. It is translated as CASSSRTVYPSYEQYF.

J is TRBJ2-5 and V is TRBV5-4; TRBD2 matches at 12 bases. This CDR3 is 15 amino acids long. Germline CDR1 is SGHNT and CDR2 is YYREEE (reference sequence). Trimming removed 3 bases from V and 5 bases from J; junction bases left unmatched: 5. The CDR3 is CASSSRLAGVETQYF. The CDR3, as DNA: TGTGCCAGCAGCTCAAGACTAGCGGGGGTTGAGACCCAGTACTTC.

The V and J genes are TRBV6-5 and TRBJ1-5; D remains ambiguous. CDR3 length: 13 residues. Germline V gene sequence: CDR1 MNHEY, CDR2 SVGAGI. Trimming cost V 6 bases and J 5 bases, with 11 bases left between them. The DNA for the CDR3 is TGTGCCAGCAGCTTGACATCCCATCAGCCCCAGCATTTT. Protein: CASSLTSHQPQHF.

V gene TRBV5-4 combines with J gene TRBJ2-7; a possible D gene is TRBD2 (6 bases). Trimming left V 4 bases short and J 2 bases short, with 13 bases between. Germline CDR1 reads SGHNT; CDR2 reads YYREEE (reference sequence). The CDR3 extends over 14 amino acids. For the CDR3, the DNA is TGTGCCAGCAGCACGGGACTCCGACCCTACGAGCAGTACTTC. It is translated as CASSTGLRPYEQYF.

A few counts support this clone. Within the sample, other DNA sequences also encode this same CDR3. The chain couples TRBV19 to TRBJ1-5; D unclear. Between the trimmed V and J ends, which lost 8 bases and 0 bases, there was a span of 8 bases. Germline loops: CDR1 LNHDA, CDR2 SQIVND (reference sequence). The CDR3 is 13 residues long. The CDR3: CASSQYSNQPQHF. CDR3 bases: TGTGCCAGTTCGCAGTATAGCAATCAGCCCCAGCATTTT. Filled out from reference TRBV19 and TRBJ1-5, the complete variable domain reads DGGITQSPKYLFRKEGQNVTLSCEQNLNHDAMYWYRQDPGQGLRLIYYSQIVNDFQKGDIAEGYSVSREKKESFPLTVTSAQKNPTAFYLCASSQYSNQPQHFGDGTRLSIL.

CDR3 loop: CASSWASGGLEQFF. The CDR3 nucleotides are TGTGCCAGCAGTTGGGCTAGCGGGGGGCTGGAGCAGTTCTTC. The J gene is TRBJ2-1, the V gene TRBV28, with TRBD2 identical over 11 bases. Germline values: CDR1 MDHEN, CDR2 SYDVKM. Trimming cost V 4 bases and J 10 bases; bases outside gene matches: 6. The CDR3 runs 14 residues.

The V gene is TRBV2, the J gene TRBJ1-1; TRBD1 might be the D (5 bases). The CDR3 extends over 14 amino acids. CDR1 is SNHLY, CDR2 FYNNEI, per germline. Trimming removed 6 bases from V and 1 base from J, with 12 bases in between. CDR3 in amino acids: CASRIATGNTEAFF. The CDR3 DNA reads as TGTGCCAGCAGGATAGCCACAGGGAACACTGAAGCTTTCTTT. The complete variable domain, with remaining parts taken from reference TRBV2 and TRBJ1-1, reads EPEVTQTPSHQVTQMGQEVILRCVPISNHLYFYWYRQILGQKVEFLVSFYNNEISEKSEIFDDQFSVERPDGSNFTLKIRSTKLEDSAMYFCASRIATGNTEAFFGQGTRLTVV.

The CDR3 DNA is TGCGCCAGCAGCCAAGATTCGGGGTGGGATCAGCCCCAGCATTTT. It encodes CASSQDSGWDQPQHF. The chain joins TRBV4-1 to TRBJ1-5, with D unresolved. Deletions cut 0 bases from V and 5 bases from J, with 11 bases between. CDR1 and CDR2 (germline): MGHRA, YSYEKL. The CDR3 sequence is 15 residues long.

This clone showed up just once. This chain joins TRBV5-4 and TRBJ2-5; 12 bases map to TRBD2. The germline gives CDR1 SGHNT, CDR2 YYREEE (reference sequence). The CDR3 contains 16 residues. V shed 6 bases and J 2 bases; nucleotides not matched to a gene: 8. CDR3 nucleotides: TGTGCCAGCACCCTTGGGACTAGCGGGTTGCAAGAGACCCAGTACTTC. It encodes CASTLGTSGLQETQYF.

The chain employs TRBV5-4 and TRBJ1-1, with 8 bases lining up with TRBD1. With 4 bases clipped from V and 0 bases from J, the junction kept 5 bases outside the gene matches. CDR1 is SGHNT, CDR2 YYREEE, per germline (reference sequence). The CDR3 contains 15 residues. DNA for the CDR3: TGTGCCAGCAGCCGGCAGGGGGCTTTGAACACTGAAGCTTTCTTT. Its translation is CASSRQGALNTEAFF. The full variable domain, completed using reference TRBV5-4 and TRBJ1-1, is ETGVTQSPTHLIKTRGQQVTLRCSSQSGHNTVSWYQQALGQGPQFIFQYYREEENGRGNFPPRFSGLQFPNYSSELNVNALELDDSALYLCASSRQGALNTEAFFGQGTRLTVV.

The chain is built from TRBV3-1 (or the pseudogene TRBV3-2) and TRBJ2-1, with D possibly being TRBD2 (6 bases). CDR3 length: 14 amino acids. Trimming removed 0 bases at V and 12 bases at J, with 15 bases between. Germline lookup yields CDR1 LGHDT and CDR2 YNNKEL (reference sequence). As DNA, the CDR3 is TGTGCCAGCAGCCAAGAGTTTGCCGCGGGGTTGCAGTTCTTC. This codes for CASSQEFAAGLQFF.

The CDR3 region is CASSADFGGSYFNYGYTF. CDR3 sequence (DNA): TGTGCCAGCAGCGCCGATTTTGGAGGCTCCTACTTTAACTATGGCTACACCTTC. The chain couples TRBV9 to TRBJ1-2; D unresolved. Germline values: CDR1 SGDLS, CDR2 YYNGEE. The CDR3 has 18 residues. Deletions cut 3 bases from V and 1 base from J, with 22 bases between. The full variable domain, its missing parts supplied by reference TRBV9 and TRBJ1-2, is DSGVTQTPKHLITATGQRVTLRCSPRSGDLSVYWYQQSLDQGLQFLIQYYNGEERAKGNILERFSAQQFPDLHSELNLSSLELGDSALYFCASSADFGGSYFNYGYTFGSGTRLTVV.